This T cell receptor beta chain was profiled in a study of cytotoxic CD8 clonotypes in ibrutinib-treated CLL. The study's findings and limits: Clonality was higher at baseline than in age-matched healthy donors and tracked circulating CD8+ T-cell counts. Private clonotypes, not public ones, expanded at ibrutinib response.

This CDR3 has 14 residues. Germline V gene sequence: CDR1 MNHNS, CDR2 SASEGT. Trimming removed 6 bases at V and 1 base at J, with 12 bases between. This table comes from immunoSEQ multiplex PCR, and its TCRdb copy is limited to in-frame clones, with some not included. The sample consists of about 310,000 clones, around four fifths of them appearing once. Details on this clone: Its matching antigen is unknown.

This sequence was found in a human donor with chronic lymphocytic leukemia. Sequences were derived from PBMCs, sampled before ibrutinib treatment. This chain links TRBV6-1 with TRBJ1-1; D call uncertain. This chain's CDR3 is CASRPVPENTEAFF. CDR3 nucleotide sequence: TGTGCCAGCAGACCCGTCCCGGAGAACACTGAAGCTTTCTTT.